The rows below give T cell receptor beta chains drawn from one sample of a study of identical twins. MiXCR, run by TCRdb on the 5' RACE reads, gives a single entry per CDR3 protein. The table lists about 100,000 distinct CDR3 sequences, 5.9% of them singletons. Sequencing was performed on memory T cells sorted from blood. These receptors were taken from a woman in her forties or fifties in good health. CDR3s include the opening cysteine and the closing phenylalanine or tryptophan. The order of the fields is clone size, D gene, J gene, V gene, CDR3 protein, CDR3 DNA. A D gene is named only where the DNA matches it firmly. Only some rows state a clone size, as once, few, many or a class for expanded clones.

clone size: -
D gene: -
J gene: TRBJ1-1
V gene: TRBV18
CDR3 protein: CASSPRALRYTEAFF
CDR3 DNA: TGTGCCAGCTCACCCCGGGCATTGAGGTACACTGAAGCTTTCTTT

clone size: few
D gene: -
J gene: TRBJ2-1
V gene: TRBV3-1
CDR3 protein: CASSLQVGSYNEQFF
CDR3 DNA: TGTGCCAGCAGCCTACAGGTAGGTTCCTACAATGAGCAGTTCTTC

clone size: -
D gene: -
J gene: TRBJ1-2
V gene: TRBV3-1
CDR3 protein: CASSQERYYGYTF
CDR3 DNA: TGTGCCAGCAGCCAAGAGAGGTACTATGGCTACACCTTC

clone size: -
D gene: -
J gene: TRBJ1-2
V gene: TRBV18
CDR3 protein: CASSPGDGLNYGYTF
CDR3 DNA: TGTGCCAGCTCACCAGGGGACGGGTTGAACTATGGCTACACCTTC

clone size: many
D gene: TRBD1
J gene: TRBJ2-7
V gene: TRBV28
CDR3 protein: CASSPQRQGGAEQYF
CDR3 DNA: TGTGCCAGCAGCCCACAGAGACAGGGGGGTGCCGAGCAGTACTTC

clone size: few
D gene: TRBD2
J gene: TRBJ2-1
V gene: TRBV6-5
CDR3 protein: CASSYSRQFLTSGSSNEQFF
CDR3 DNA: TGTGCCAGCAGTTACTCACGACAGTTCCTTACTAGCGGGAGTTCCAATGAGCAGTTCTTC

clone size: many
D gene: -
J gene: TRBJ2-5
V gene: TRBV7-2
CDR3 protein: CASSRAVTETQYF
CDR3 DNA: TGTGCCAGCAGTAGGGCAGTGACTGAGACCCAGTACTTC

clone size: few
D gene: TRBD2
J gene: TRBJ2-7
V gene: TRBV20-1
CDR3 protein: CSATPGLAGRLQYF
CDR3 DNA: TGCAGTGCTACCCCGGGACTAGCGGGACGGTTGCAGTACTTC

clone size: -
D gene: TRBD1
J gene: TRBJ1-2
V gene: TRBV5-1
CDR3 protein: CASSGTGSGYTF
CDR3 DNA: TGCGCCAGCAGTGGGACAGGGAGTGGCTACACCTTC

clone size: -
D gene: TRBD2
J gene: TRBJ2-7
V gene: TRBV20-1
CDR3 protein: CSAPAGREIYEQYF
CDR3 DNA: TGCAGTGCCCCAGCGGGACGGGAAATCTACGAGCAGTACTTC

clone size: many
D gene: -
J gene: TRBJ2-3
V gene: TRBV25-1
CDR3 protein: CASSEVITDRTDTQYF
CDR3 DNA: TGTGCCAGCAGTGAAGTCATAACAGACCGCACAGATACGCAGTATTTT

clone size: -
D gene: -
J gene: TRBJ2-4
V gene: TRBV5-1
CDR3 protein: CASAPGSGELAKNIQYF
CDR3 DNA: TGCGCCAGCGCCCCGGGTTCGGGCGAGCTAGCCAAAAACATTCAGTACTTC

clone size: many
D gene: -
J gene: TRBJ1-5
V gene: TRBV7-9
CDR3 protein: CASSRTGLNQPQHF
CDR3 DNA: TGTGCCAGCAGCAGAACAGGACTAAATCAGCCCCAGCATTTT

clone size: many
D gene: -
J gene: TRBJ2-6
V gene: TRBV7-9
CDR3 protein: CASSLAQGGSRISGANVLTF
CDR3 DNA: TGTGCCAGCAGCTTAGCGCAGGGGGGCTCCCGCATCTCTGGGGCCAACGTCCTGACTTTC

clone size: many
D gene: -
J gene: TRBJ2-1
V gene: TRBV7-8
CDR3 protein: CASSLARGPGRLRGSNEQFF
CDR3 DNA: TGTGCCAGCAGCTTAGCCAGGGGACCAGGGCGTCTGCGGGGCAGCAATGAGCAGTTCTTC

clone size: few
D gene: -
J gene: TRBJ1-1
V gene: TRBV5-8
CDR3 protein: CASSFSEAFF
CDR3 DNA: TGTGCCAGCAGCTTTTCTGAAGCTTTCTTT

clone size: -
D gene: TRBD2
J gene: TRBJ2-7
V gene: TRBV9
CDR3 protein: CASSRGGSSYEQYF
CDR3 DNA: TGTGCCAGTTCCCGAGGCGGGAGCTCCTACGAGCAGTACTTC

clone size: few
D gene: -
J gene: TRBJ1-4
V gene: TRBV19
CDR3 protein: CASNSRGWNEKLFF
CDR3 DNA: TGTGCCAGTAATTCTCGGGGTTGGAATGAAAAACTGTTTTTT

clone size: many
D gene: TRBD1
J gene: TRBJ2-7
V gene: TRBV3-1
CDR3 protein: CASSRNPGTGDYEQYF
CDR3 DNA: TGTGCCAGCAGCCGCAACCCGGGGACAGGGGACTACGAGCAGTACTTC

clone size: many
D gene: -
J gene: TRBJ1-2
V gene: TRBV7-2
CDR3 protein: CASSSRRGYGYTF
CDR3 DNA: TGTGCCAGCAGCTCACGGAGGGGCTATGGCTACACCTTC

clone size: -
D gene: -
J gene: TRBJ2-2
V gene: TRBV7-3
CDR3 protein: CASSPGGGATGELFF
CDR3 DNA: TGTGCCAGCAGCCCGGGGGGCGGGGCCACCGGGGAGCTGTTTTTT

clone size: many
D gene: -
J gene: TRBJ1-5
V gene: TRBV3-1
CDR3 protein: CASSQGGGTQPQHF
CDR3 DNA: TGTGCCAGCAGCCAAGGTGGGGGGACACAGCCCCAGCATTTT

clone size: many
D gene: TRBD2
J gene: TRBJ2-1
V gene: TRBV2
CDR3 protein: CASSDVAGGLNEQFF
CDR3 DNA: TGTGCCAGCAGTGACGTAGCGGGAGGGCTGAATGAGCAGTTCTTC

clone size: many
D gene: TRBD2
J gene: TRBJ2-1
V gene: TRBV12-3/TRBV12-4
CDR3 protein: CASSLTSGRAGNEQFF
CDR3 DNA: TGTGCCAGCAGCCTGACTAGCGGGAGGGCCGGCAATGAGCAGTTCTTC

clone size: many
D gene: TRBD2
J gene: TRBJ2-3
V gene: TRBV4-1
CDR3 protein: CASRPSGRAGDTQYF
CDR3 DNA: TGCGCCAGCAGACCTAGCGGGAGGGCCGGAGATACGCAGTATTTT

clone size: many
D gene: TRBD1
J gene: TRBJ1-1
V gene: TRBV12-3/TRBV12-4
CDR3 protein: CASTGTGFGAFF
CDR3 DNA: TGTGCCAGCACCGGGACAGGGTTCGGAGCTTTCTTT

clone size: many
D gene: TRBD2
J gene: TRBJ2-3
V gene: TRBV7-8
CDR3 protein: CASSFSSGIDTQYF
CDR3 DNA: TGTGCCAGCAGCTTTTCTAGCGGAATAGATACGCAGTATTTT

clone size: many
D gene: TRBD2
J gene: TRBJ2-5
V gene: TRBV5-1
CDR3 protein: CASRRGRGGYQETQYF
CDR3 DNA: TGCGCCAGCAGAAGAGGGAGGGGCGGATACCAAGAGACCCAGTACTTC

clone size: many
D gene: -
J gene: TRBJ2-3
V gene: TRBV20-1
CDR3 protein: CSARKSGSTDTQYF
CDR3 DNA: TGCAGTGCTAGAAAAAGTGGGAGCACAGATACGCAGTATTTT